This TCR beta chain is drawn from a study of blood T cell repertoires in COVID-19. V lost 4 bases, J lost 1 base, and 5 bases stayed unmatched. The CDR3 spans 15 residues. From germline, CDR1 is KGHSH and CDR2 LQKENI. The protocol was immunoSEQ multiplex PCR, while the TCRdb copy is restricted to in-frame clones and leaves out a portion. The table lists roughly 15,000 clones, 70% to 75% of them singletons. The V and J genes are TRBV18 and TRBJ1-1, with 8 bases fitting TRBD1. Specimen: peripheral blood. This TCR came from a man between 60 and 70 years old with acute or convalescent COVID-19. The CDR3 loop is CASSQRDRQNTEAFF. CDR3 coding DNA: TGTGCCAGCTCACAAAGGGACAGGCAGAACACTGAAGCTTTCTTT.